This TCR beta chain was retrieved from a study of Tregs in tolerant kidney transplant recipients. The study's findings and limits: Some patients' samples used different primers over time, so nucleotide sequences weren't comparable. Antigen-driven expansion was suggested because donor-specific Tregs expanded more than all Tregs in tolerant patients.

Mixed chimerism was transient after nonmyeloablative marrow transplants from related graft donors. Concerning this clone itself: As yet, its antigen is unknown. The read is 3 residues too short to cover the CDR3 end, so that end is filled in from the germline J gene.

The CDR3 is made up of 14 amino acids. V lost 8 bases and J lost 2; bases outside the gene matches: 9. Germline V gene sequence: CDR1 WSHSY, CDR2 SAAADI. The table came from immunoSEQ multiplex PCR; TCRdb's copy has only in-frame clones and leaves some out. The table counts around 13,000 clones; approximately 25% lies in the top ten. The source of this sequence is a human patient who received a combined kidney and bone marrow transplant. Certain T cells may be donor cells from the graft. This chain connects TRBV10-2 to TRBJ2-7; 7 bases align to TRBD2. Sequenced here: CD8+ T cells from blood (PBMCs), sampled 6 months after the transplant. The CDR3 DNA, read in part, is TGCGCCAGCCGCCCGGCGGGAGATACCTACGAG. It encodes CASRPAGDTYE. The full CDR3 reads CASRPAGDTYEQYF.